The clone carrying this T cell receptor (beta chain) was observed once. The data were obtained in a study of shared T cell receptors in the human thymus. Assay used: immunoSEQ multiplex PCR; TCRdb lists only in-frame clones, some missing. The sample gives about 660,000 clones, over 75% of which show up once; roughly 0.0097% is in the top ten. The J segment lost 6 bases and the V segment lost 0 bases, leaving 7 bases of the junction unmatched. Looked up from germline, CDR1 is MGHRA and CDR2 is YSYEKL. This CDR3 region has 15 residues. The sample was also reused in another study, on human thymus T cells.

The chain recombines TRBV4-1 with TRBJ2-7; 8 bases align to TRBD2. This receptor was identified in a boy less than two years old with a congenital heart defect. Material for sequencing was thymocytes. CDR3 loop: CASSQDLAGGGEQYF. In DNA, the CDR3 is TGCGCCAGCAGCCAAGATCTCGCCGGGGGGGGCGAGCAGTACTTC.